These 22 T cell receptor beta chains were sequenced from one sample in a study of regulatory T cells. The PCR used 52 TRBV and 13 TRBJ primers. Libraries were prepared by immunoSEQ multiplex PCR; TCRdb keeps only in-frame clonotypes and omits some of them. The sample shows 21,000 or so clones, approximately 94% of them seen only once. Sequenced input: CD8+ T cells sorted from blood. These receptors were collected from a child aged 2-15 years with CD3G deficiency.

The CDR3 here is CASSLAGLAGNEQFF. The CDR3 region has the DNA TGCGCCAGCAGCTTGGCGGGACTAGCAGGCAATGAGCAGTTCTTC. This chain joins TRBV5-1 and TRBJ2-1; 9 positions match TRBD2. Per germline, CDR1 SGHRS and CDR2 YFSETQ. V shed 0 bases, J shed 6 bases, and the junction held 4 bases outside the gene matches. The CDR3 consists of 15 residues.

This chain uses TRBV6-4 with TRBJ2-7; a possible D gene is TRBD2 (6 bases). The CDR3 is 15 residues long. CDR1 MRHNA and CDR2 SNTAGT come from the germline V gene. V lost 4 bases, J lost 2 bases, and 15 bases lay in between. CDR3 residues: CASSVWLARTYEQYF. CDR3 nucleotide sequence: TGTGCCAGCAGTGTGTGGCTAGCGCGTACCTACGAGCAGTACTTC.

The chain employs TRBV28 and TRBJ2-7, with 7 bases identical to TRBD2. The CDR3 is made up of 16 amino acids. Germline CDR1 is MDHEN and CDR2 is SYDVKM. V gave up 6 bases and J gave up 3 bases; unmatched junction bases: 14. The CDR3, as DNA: TGTGCCAGCAGCTCCCTTAGGGGAGGGAGGGGCTACGAGCAGTACTTC. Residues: CASSSLRGGRGYEQYF.

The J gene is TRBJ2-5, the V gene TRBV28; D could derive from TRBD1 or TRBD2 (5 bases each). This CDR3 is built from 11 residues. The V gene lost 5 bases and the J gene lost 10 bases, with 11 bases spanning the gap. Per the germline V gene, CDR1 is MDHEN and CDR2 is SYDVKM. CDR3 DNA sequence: TGTGCCAGCAGTGCCTTGGGGGTCCAGTACTTC. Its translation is CASSALGVQYF.

DNA for the CDR3: TGTGCCAGCAGTGGCACAGGGGGCTTTCCCTACGAGCAGTACTTC. Protein sequence: CASSGTGGFPYEQYF. The chain combines TRBV6-1 with TRBJ2-7; 9 bases are a match to TRBD1. This CDR3 spans 15 amino acids. The V segment lost 4 bases and the J segment 2 bases; nucleotides outside the gene matches: 6. Germline V lookup: CDR1 MNHNS, CDR2 SASEGT.

The CDR3 sequence is CASSLRRGPWNEQFF. The CDR3 region has the DNA TGTGCCAGCAGTTTGCGGAGGGGGCCGTGGAATGAGCAGTTCTTC. The chain is built from TRBV28 and TRBJ2-1; a possible D gene is TRBD1 (7 bases). V lost 3 bases to trimming and J lost 7 bases, with 16 bases between them. This CDR3 has 15 amino acids. Germline loops: CDR1 MDHEN, CDR2 SYDVKM.

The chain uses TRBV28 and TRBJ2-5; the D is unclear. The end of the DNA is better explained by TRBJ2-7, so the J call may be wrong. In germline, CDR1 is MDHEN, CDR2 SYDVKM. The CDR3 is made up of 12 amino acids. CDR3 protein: CASSSSRREQYF. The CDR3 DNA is TGTGCCAGCAGTTCGTCGAGACGCGAGCAGTACTTC.

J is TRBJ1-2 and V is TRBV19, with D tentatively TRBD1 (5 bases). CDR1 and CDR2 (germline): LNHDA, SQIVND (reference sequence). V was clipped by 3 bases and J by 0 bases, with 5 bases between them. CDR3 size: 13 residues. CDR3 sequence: CASSMTANYGYTF. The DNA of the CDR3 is TGTGCCAGTAGTATGACAGCTAACTATGGCTACACCTTC. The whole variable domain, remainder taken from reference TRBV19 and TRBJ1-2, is DGGITQSPKYLFRKEGQNVTLSCEQNLNHDAMYWYRQDPGQGLRLIYYSQIVNDFQKGDIAEGYSVSREKKESFPLTVTSAQKNPTAFYLCASSMTANYGYTFGSGTRLTVV.

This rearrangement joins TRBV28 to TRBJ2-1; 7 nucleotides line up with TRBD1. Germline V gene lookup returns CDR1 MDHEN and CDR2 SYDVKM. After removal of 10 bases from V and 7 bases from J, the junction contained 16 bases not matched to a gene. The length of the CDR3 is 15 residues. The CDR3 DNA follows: TGTGCCACCAATCAGGAGAGGGGGCTAGTTAATGAGCAGTTCTTC. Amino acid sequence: CATNQERGLVNEQFF.

CDR3 loop: CASSFPSPGNEQFF. The CDR3 DNA reads TGTGCCAGCAGCTTTCCGTCACCGGGCAATGAGCAGTTCTTC. This chain links TRBV7-9 with TRBJ2-1; D unresolved. Looked up from germline, CDR1 is SEHNR and CDR2 is FQNEAQ (reference sequence). CDR3 length equals 14 residues. V was shortened by 3 bases and J by 6 bases, with 12 bases between the two germline ends.

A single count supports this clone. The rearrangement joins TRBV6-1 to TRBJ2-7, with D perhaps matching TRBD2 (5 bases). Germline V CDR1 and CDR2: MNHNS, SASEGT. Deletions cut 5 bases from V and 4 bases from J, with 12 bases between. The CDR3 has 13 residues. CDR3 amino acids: CASSLTGIYEQYF. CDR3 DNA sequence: TGTGCCAGCAGTCTTACCGGGATTTACGAGCAGTACTTC.

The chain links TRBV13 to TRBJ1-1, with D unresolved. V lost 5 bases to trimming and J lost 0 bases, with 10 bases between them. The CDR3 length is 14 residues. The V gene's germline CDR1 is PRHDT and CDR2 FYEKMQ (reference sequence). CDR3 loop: CASSIGRMNTEAFF. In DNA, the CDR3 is TGTGCCAGCAGCATCGGACGGATGAACACTGAAGCTTTCTTT.

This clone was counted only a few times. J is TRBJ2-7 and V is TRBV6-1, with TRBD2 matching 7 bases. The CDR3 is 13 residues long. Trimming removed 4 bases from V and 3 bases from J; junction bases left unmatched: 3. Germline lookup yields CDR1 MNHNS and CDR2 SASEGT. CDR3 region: CASSGGRGYEQYF. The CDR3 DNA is TGTGCCAGCAGTGGCGGGAGAGGCTACGAGCAGTACTTC.

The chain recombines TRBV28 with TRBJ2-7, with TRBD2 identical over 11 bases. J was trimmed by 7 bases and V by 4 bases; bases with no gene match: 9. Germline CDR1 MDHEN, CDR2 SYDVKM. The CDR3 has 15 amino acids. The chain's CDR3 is CASSSRLAGLGEQYF. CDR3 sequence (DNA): TGTGCCAGCAGTTCCAGACTAGCGGGATTGGGGGAGCAGTACTTC.

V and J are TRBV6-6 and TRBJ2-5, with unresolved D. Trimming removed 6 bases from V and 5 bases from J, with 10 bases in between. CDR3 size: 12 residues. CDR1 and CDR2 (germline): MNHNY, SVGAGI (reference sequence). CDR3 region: CASSPNAETQYF. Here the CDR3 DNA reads TGTGCCAGCAGCCCCAACGCTGAGACCCAGTACTTC.

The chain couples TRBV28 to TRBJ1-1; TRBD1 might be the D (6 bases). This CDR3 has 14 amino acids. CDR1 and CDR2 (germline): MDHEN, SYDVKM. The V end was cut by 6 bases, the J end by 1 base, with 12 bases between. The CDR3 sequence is CASSRRGSNTEAFF. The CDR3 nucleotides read TGTGCCAGCAGCCGCAGGGGTTCGAACACTGAAGCTTTCTTT. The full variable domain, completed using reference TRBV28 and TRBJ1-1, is DVKVTQSSRYLVKRTGEKVFLECVQDMDHENMFWYRQDPGLGLRLIYFSYDVKMKEKGDIPEGYSVSREKKERFSLILESASTNQTSMYLCASSRRGSNTEAFFGQGTRLTVV.

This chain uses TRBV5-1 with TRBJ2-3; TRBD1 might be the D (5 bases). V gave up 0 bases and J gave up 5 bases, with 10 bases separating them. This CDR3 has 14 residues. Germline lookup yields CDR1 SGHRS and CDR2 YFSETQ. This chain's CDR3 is CASSLGQGLDTQYF. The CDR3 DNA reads TGCGCCAGCAGCTTGGGGCAGGGCTTAGATACGCAGTATTTT. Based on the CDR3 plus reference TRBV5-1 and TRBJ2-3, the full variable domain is KAGVTQTPRYLIKTRGQQVTLSCSPISGHRSVSWYQQTPGQGLQFLFEYFSETQRNKGNFPGRFSGRQFSNSRSEMNVSTLELGDSALYLCASSLGQGLDTQYFGPGTRLTVL.

This CDR3 is CASSPGSGRSYEQYF. In DNA form, the CDR3 reads TGTGCCAGCAGCCCCGGTAGCGGGAGATCCTACGAGCAGTACTTC. The chain joins TRBV7-6 to TRBJ2-7, with 9 bases identical to TRBD2. Germline lookup yields CDR1 SGHVS and CDR2 FNYEAQ. V lost 5 bases, J lost 1 base, and 6 bases stayed unmatched. The CDR3 has 15 amino acids. The full variable domain, with the rest looked up from reference TRBV7-6 and TRBJ2-7, is GAGVSQSPRYKVTKRGQDVALRCDPISGHVSLYWYRQALGQGPEFLTYFNYEAQQDKSGLPNDRFSAERPEGSISTLTIQRTEQRDSAMYRCASSPGSGRSYEQYFGPGTRLTVT.

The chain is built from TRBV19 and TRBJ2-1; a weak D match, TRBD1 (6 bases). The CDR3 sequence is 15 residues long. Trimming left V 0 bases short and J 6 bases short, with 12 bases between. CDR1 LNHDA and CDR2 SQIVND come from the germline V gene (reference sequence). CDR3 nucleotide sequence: TGTGCCAGTAGTATAGATGCCAGCAGGGGCAATGAGCAGTTCTTC. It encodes CASSIDASRGNEQFF.

The DNA of the CDR3 is TGTGCCAGTAGTATCGGGGCTAGCGGATCCACAGATACGCAGTATTTT. It translates to CASSIGASGSTDTQYF. The chain couples TRBV19 to TRBJ2-3; 7 nucleotides line up with TRBD2. The CDR3 loop spans 16 amino acids. From germline, CDR1 is LNHDA and CDR2 SQIVND (reference sequence). V lost 3 bases, J lost 2 bases, and 8 bases stayed unmatched.

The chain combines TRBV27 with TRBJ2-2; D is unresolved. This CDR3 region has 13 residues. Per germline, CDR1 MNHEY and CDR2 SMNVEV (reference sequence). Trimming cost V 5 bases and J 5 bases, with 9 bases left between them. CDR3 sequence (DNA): TGTGCCAGCAGTCCCCGTTCGACCGGGGAGCTGTTTTTT. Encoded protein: CASSPRSTGELFF.

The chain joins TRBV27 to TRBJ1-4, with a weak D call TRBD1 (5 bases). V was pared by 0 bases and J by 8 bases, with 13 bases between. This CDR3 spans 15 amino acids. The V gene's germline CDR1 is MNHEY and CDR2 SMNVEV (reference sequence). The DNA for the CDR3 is TGTGCCAGCAGTTTATCCGGGACTACCGGGGAAAAACTGTTTTTT. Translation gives CASSLSGTTGEKLFF.